The entry below gives a single T cell receptor (beta chain) sequence along with its context. The antigen is not known. The data were obtained in a study of T cells in Graves' hyperthyroidism and ophthalmopathy. General observations from the study: Also found in blood were most expanded thyroid clonotypes above 0.001.

Exclusion of patients followed from uncontrolled infection, other autoimmune disease, pregnancy or lactation. Amplified TCR beta CDR3 regions came from RNA transcripts. First-round RT-PCR of the TCR CDR3 relied on the HTBI primer set. TCRdb redid the calling of the multiplex PCR reads with MiXCR, one entry per CDR3 protein. The sample holds 160,000 or so distinct CDR3 sequences, just under 9.5% seen once. Looked up from germline, CDR1 is KGHSH and CDR2 is LQKENI. This CDR3 is 16 amino acids long. Trimming took off 1 base at V and 5 bases at J, with 14 bases between the two ends. This clonotype was sampled from a woman under 30 with Graves' hyperthyroidism that later progressed to Graves' ophthalmopathy. The specimen was blood. J is TRBJ1-4 and V is TRBV18; possibly TRBD1 for D (5 bases). Here the CDR3 reads CASSPLMDTENEKLFF. The CDR3 bases are TGTGCCAGCTCACCACTGATGGACACTGAGAATGAAAAACTGTTTTTT.